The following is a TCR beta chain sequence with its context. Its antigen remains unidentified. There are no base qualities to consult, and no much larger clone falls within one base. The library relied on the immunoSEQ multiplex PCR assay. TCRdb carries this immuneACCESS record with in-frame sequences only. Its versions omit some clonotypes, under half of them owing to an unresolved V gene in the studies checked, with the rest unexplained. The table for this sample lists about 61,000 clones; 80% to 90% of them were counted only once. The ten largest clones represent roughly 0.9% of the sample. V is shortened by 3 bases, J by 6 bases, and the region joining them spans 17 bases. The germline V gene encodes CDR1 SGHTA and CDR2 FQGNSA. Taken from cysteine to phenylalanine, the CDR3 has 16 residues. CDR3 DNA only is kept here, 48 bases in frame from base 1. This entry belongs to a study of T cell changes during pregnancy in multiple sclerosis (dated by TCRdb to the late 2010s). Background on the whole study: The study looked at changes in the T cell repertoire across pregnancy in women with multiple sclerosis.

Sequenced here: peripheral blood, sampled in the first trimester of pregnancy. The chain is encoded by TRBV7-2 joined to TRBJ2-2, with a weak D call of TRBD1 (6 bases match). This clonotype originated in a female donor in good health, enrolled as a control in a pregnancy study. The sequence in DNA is TGTGCCAGCAGCTTGCCGACAGGCAGTTCGGCCGGGGAGCTGTTTTTT. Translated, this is CASSLPTGSSAGELFF.